This entry describes one T cell receptor beta chain. Antigen: not known. Germline-derived CDR1 and CDR2 are SQVTM and ANQGSEA. The CDR3 totals 15 residues. Trimming cost V 8 bases and J 0 bases, with 18 bases left between them. These data originate in a study of cytomegalovirus exposure and HLA in healthy donors. The study's findings and limits: Later analysis showed most CMV-associated TCR beta chains appearing HLA-restricted.

In the PCR, 60 Vbeta and 13 Jbeta primers were used. Profiling relied on immunoSEQ multiplex PCR, and the TCRdb table lists in-frame clones only, not all of them. The sample holds about 43,000 clones, roughly 60% seen once. The receptor's source is a man in his 60s in good health and CMV-seropositive. The chain has TRBV29-1 and TRBJ2-3; D might be TRBD2 (7 bases). The sequencing sample was made of PBMCs. The CDR3 sequence is CSWGGQGTSTDTQYF. The CDR3 coding sequence is TGCAGCTGGGGGGGCCAGGGGACTAGCACAGATACGCAGTATTTT.